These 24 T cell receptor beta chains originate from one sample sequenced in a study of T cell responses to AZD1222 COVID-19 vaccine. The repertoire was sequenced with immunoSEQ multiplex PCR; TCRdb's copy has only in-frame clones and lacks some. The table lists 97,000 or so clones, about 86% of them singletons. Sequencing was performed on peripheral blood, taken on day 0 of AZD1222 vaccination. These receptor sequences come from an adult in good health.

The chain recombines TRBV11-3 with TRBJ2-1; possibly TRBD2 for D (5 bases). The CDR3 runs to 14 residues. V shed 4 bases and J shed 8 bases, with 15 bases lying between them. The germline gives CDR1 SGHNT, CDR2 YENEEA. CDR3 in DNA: TGTGCCAGCAGCTCCCGCGGAGGTACGTATGAGCAGTTCTTC. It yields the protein CASSSRGGTYEQFF.

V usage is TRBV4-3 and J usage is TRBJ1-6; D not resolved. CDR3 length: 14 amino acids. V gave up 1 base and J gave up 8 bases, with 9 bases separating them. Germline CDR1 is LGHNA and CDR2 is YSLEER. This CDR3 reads CASSQAGGDSPLHF. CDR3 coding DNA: TGCGCCAGCAGCCAAGCTGGTGGGGATTCACCCCTCCACTTT.

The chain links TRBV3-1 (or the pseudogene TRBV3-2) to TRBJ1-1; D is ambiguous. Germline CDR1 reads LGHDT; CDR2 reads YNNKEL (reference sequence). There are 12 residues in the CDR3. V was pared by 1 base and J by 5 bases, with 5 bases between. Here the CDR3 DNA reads TGTGCCAGCAGCCAAGCTCTGACTGAAGCTTTCTTT. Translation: CASSQALTEAFF.

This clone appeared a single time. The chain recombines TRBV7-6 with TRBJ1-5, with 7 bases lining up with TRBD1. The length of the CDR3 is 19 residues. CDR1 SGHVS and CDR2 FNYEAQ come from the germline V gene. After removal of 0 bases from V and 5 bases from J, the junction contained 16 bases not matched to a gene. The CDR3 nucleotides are TGTGCCAGCAGCTTAGCTGGGTACAGGGGTCGATTAATCGATCAGCCCCAGCATTTT. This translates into CASSLAGYRGRLIDQPQHF.

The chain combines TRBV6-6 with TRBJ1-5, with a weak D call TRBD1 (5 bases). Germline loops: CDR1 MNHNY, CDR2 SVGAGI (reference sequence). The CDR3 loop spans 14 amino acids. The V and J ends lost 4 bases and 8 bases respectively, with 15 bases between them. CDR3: CASSFTGVSEPQHF. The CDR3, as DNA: TGTGCCAGCAGTTTCACAGGAGTCTCTGAGCCCCAGCATTTT.

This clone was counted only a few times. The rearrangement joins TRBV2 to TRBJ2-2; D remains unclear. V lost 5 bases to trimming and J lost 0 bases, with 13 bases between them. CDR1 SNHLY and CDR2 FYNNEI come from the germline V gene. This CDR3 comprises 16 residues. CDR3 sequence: CASSPRAAANTGELFF. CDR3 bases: TGTGCCAGCAGTCCCCGGGCGGCTGCGAACACCGGGGAGCTGTTTTTT.

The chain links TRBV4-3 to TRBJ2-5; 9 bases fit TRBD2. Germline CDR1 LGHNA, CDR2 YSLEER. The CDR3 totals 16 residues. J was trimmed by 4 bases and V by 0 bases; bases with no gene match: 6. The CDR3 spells CASSQDRAGGRETQYF. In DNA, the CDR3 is TGCGCCAGCAGCCAAGATAGGGCGGGGGGGCGAGAGACCCAGTACTTC.

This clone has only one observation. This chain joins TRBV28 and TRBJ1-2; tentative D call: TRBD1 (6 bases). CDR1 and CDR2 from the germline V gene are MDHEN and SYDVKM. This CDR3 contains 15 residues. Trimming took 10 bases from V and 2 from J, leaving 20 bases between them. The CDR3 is CATTLGGAQNYGYTF. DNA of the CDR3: TGTGCCACCACCCTCGGGGGGGCGCAGAACTATGGCTACACCTTC.

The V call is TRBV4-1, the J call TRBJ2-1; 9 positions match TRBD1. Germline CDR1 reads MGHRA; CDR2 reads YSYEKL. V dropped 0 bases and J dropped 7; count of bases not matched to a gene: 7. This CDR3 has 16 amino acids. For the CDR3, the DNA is TGCGCCAGCAGCCAAGATGAGGGACAGGGTTGGAATGAGCAGTTCTTC. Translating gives CASSQDEGQGWNEQFF.

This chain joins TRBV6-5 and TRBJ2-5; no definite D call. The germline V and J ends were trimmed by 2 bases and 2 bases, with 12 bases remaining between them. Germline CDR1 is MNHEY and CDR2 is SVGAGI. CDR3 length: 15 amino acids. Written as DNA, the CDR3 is TGTGCCAGCAGTTACAGTCGGGTGGGGCAAGAGACCCAGTACTTC. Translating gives CASSYSRVGQETQYF.

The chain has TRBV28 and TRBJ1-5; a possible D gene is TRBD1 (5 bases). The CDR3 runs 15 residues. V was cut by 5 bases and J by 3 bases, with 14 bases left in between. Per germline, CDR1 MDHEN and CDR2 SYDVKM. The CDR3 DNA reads TGTGCCAGCAGTGTCCTTGACAGCCACAATCAGCCCCAGCATTTT. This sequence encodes CASSVLDSHNQPQHF.

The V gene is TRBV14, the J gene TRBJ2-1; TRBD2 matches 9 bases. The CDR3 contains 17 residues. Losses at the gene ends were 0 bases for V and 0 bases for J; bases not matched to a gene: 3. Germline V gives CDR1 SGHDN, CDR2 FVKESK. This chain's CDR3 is CASSQDDSGSSYNEQFF. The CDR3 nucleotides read TGTGCCAGCAGCCAAGATGATAGCGGGAGCTCCTACAATGAGCAGTTCTTC. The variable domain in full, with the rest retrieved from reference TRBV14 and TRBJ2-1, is EAGVTQFPSHSVIEKGQTVTLRCDPISGHDNLYWYRRVMGKEIKFLLHFVKESKQDESGMPNNRFLAERTGGTYSTLKVQPAELEDSGVYFCASSQDDSGSSYNEQFFGPGTRLTVL.

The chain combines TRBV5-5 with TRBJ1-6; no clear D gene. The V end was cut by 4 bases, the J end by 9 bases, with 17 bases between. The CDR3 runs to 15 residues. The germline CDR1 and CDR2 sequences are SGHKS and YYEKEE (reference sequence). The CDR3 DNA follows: TGTGCCAGCAGCCTCGAGCGTTTTCTCGGTTCACCCCTCCACTTT. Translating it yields CASSLERFLGSPLHF. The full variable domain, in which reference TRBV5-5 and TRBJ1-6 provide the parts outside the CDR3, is DAGVTQSPTHLIKTRGQQVTLRCSPISGHKSVSWYQQVLGQGPQFIFQYYEKEERGRGNFPDRFSARQFPNYSSELNVNALLLGDSALYLCASSLERFLGSPLHFGNGTRLTVT.

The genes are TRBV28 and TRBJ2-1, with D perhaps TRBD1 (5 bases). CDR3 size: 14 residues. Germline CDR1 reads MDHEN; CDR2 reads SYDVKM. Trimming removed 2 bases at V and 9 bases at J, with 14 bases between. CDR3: CASSLKRGTTEQFF. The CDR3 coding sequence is TGTGCCAGCAGTTTAAAAAGGGGAACAACTGAGCAGTTCTTC.

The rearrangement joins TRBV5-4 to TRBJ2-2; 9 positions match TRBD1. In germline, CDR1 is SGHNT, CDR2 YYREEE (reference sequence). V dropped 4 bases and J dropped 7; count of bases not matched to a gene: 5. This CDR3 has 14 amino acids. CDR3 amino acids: CASSRQGVYGELFF. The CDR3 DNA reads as TGTGCCAGCAGCAGACAGGGGGTTTACGGGGAGCTGTTTTTT.

The CDR3 region is CASSPQGGVTNEKLFF. The CDR3 nucleotides read TGTGCCAGCAGCCCACAGGGGGGGGTAACTAATGAAAAACTGTTTTTT. The chain recombines TRBV7-2 with TRBJ1-4; 8 bases align to TRBD1. This CDR3 has 16 residues. The V and J ends lost 5 bases and 1 base, in that order; junction bases with no gene match: 6. Germline V lookup: CDR1 SGHTA, CDR2 FQGNSA.

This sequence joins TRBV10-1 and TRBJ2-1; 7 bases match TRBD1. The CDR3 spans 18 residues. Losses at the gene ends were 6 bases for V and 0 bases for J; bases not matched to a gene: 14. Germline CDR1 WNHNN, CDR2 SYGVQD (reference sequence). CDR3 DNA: TGCGCCAGCAGCCAGACTCAGACAGGGTGCCCCTCCTACAATGAGCAGTTCTTC. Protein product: CASSQTQTGCPSYNEQFF.

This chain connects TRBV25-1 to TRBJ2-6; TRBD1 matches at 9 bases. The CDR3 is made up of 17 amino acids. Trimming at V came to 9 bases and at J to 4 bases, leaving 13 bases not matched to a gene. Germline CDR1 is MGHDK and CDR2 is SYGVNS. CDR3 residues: CASAPGQGKQGANVLTF. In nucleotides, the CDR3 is TGTGCCAGTGCTCCGGGACAGGGAAAACAAGGGGCCAACGTCCTGACTTTC.

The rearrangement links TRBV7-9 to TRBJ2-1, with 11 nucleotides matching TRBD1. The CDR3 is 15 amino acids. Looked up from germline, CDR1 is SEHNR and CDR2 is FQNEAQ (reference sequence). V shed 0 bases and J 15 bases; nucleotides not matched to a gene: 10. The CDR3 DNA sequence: TGTGCCAGCAGCTTAGCGGCAGGACAGGGGGCCAAAGCGTTCTTC. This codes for CASSLAAGQGAKAFF.

The CDR3 protein is CASSAGTSLYYEQYF. The CDR3 coding sequence is TGTGCCAGCAGCGCCGGGACCTCATTATACTACGAGCAGTACTTC. This chain uses TRBV7-2 with TRBJ2-7, with D perhaps given as TRBD1 or TRBD2 (5 bases each). CDR1 and CDR2 (germline): SGHTA, FQGNSA. V lost 5 bases and J lost 3, with 17 bases in between. This CDR3 spans 15 amino acids. Full variable domain (outside the CDR3, taken from reference TRBV7-2 and TRBJ2-7): GAGVSQSPSNKVTEKGKDVELRCDPISGHTALYWYRQSLGQGLEFLIYFQGNSAPDKSGLPSDRFSAERTGGSVSTLTIQRTQQEDSAVYLCASSAGTSLYYEQYFGPGTRLTVT.

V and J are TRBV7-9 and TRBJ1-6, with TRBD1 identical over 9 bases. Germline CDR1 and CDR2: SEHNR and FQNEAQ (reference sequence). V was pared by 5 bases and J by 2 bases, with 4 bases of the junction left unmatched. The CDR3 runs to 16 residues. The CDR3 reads CASSRTGGTYNSPLHF. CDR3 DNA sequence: TGTGCCAGCAGCCGAACAGGGGGCACCTATAATTCACCCCTCCACTTT.

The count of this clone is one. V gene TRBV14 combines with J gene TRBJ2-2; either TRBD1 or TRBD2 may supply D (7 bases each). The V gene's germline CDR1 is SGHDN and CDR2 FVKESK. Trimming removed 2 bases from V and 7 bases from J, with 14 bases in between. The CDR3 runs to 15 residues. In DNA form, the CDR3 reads TGTGCCAGCAGCCAACTTACAGGGGACTACGGGGAGCTGTTTTTT. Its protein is CASSQLTGDYGELFF.

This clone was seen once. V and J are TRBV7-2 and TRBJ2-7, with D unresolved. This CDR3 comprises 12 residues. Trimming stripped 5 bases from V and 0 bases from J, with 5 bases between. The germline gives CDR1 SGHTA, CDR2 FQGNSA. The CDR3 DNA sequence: TGTGCCAGCAGCCCCAGCTCCTACGAGCAGTACTTC. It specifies CASSPSSYEQYF. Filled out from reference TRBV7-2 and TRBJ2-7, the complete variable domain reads GAGVSQSPSNKVTEKGKDVELRCDPISGHTALYWYRQSLGQGLEFLIYFQGNSAPDKSGLPSDRFSAERTGGSVSTLTIQRTQQEDSAVYLCASSPSSYEQYFGPGTRLTVT.

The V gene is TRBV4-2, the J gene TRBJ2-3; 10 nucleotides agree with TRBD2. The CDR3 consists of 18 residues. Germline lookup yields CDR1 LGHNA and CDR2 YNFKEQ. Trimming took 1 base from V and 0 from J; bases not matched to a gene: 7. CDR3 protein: CASSQAGLADTSTDTQYF. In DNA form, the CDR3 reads TGTGCCAGCAGCCAAGCCGGACTAGCGGATACTAGCACAGATACGCAGTATTTT.